The 13 T cell receptor beta chains below were found in one sample sequenced in a study of CD8+ T cells in alopecia areata. Following extraction, RNA underwent reverse transcription to cDNA, which served as the sequencing template. Measured with immunoSEQ multiplex PCR; TCRdb has only the in-frame clones, and not every one. The sample consists of around 98,000 clones, roughly 42% of them appearing once. Source material: CD4+ T cells sorted from blood. Every receptor here comes from a human donor with alopecia areata.

The V call is TRBV28, the J call TRBJ1-5; D is uncertain. V was trimmed by 7 bases and J by 7 bases, leaving 17 bases between them. The CDR3 sequence is 14 residues long. Germline V gene data show CDR1 as MDHEN and CDR2 as SYDVKM. CDR3 coding DNA: TGTGCCAGCACCTTTGAGGGCGCCGGCCAGCCCCAGCATTTT. Translation: CASTFEGAGQPQHF.

The chain is built from TRBV29-1 and TRBJ2-7; TRBD2 matches 7 bases. From germline, CDR1 is SQVTM and CDR2 ANQGSEA. After removal of 7 bases from V and 1 base from J, the junction contained 1 base not matched to a gene. The CDR3 loop spans 11 amino acids. The CDR3 DNA sequence: TGCAGCGCCGGGGGGTCCTACGAGCAGTACTTC. The encoded protein is CSAGGSYEQYF.

V and J are TRBV7-2 and TRBJ1-1; D perhaps matches TRBD1 (5 bases). V was cut by 5 bases and J by 1 base, with 11 bases left in between. Germline loops: CDR1 SGHTA, CDR2 FQGNSA. The CDR3 has 14 amino acids. The CDR3 is CASSRTTGNTEAFF. For the CDR3, the DNA is TGTGCCAGCAGCCGGACTACAGGGAACACTGAAGCTTTCTTT.

This clone was counted between two and nine times. This chain's CDR3 is CSVGHIGREQYF. In DNA, the CDR3 is TGCAGCGTTGGACACATAGGTCGGGAGCAGTACTTC. This chain joins TRBV29-1 and TRBJ2-7; no clear D. The CDR3 has 12 residues. CDR1 and CDR2 (germline): SQVTM, ANQGSEA. V was trimmed by 4 bases and J by 7 bases, leaving 14 bases between them.

This clone was counted a few times. This chain uses TRBV30 with TRBJ1-4; D is ambiguous. CDR1 is GTSNPN and CDR2 is SVGIG in the germline V gene (reference sequence). V was cut by 3 bases and J by 0 bases, with 8 bases left in between. The CDR3 is made up of 14 amino acids. The DNA for the CDR3 is TGTGCCTGGAGCCGGGGTGCAACTAATGAAAAACTGTTTTTT. Residues: CAWSRGATNEKLFF.

This clone occurred a few times. CDR3 sequence: CSVGDRAGNEQFF. As DNA, the CDR3 is TGCAGCGTGGGGGACAGGGCGGGCAATGAGCAGTTCTTC. The rearrangement links TRBV29-1 to TRBJ2-1, with 9 bases fitting TRBD1. CDR3 length: 13 residues. The V gene's germline CDR1 is SQVTM and CDR2 ANQGSEA. After removal of 6 bases from V and 6 bases from J, the junction contained 6 bases not matched to a gene.

This clone was recorded a few times. The chain carries TRBV25-1 and TRBJ2-1; 8 positions agree with TRBD1. This CDR3 has 16 residues. V trimming: 4 bases; J trimming: 5 bases; junction bases outside the gene matches: 10. The germline gives CDR1 MGHDK, CDR2 SYGVNS. DNA of the CDR3: TGTGCCAGCAGTGGCTCCGACAGGGGCAGGAACAATGAGCAGTTCTTC. It specifies CASSGSDRGRNNEQFF.

This clone came up a few times. The rearrangement uses TRBV30 and TRBJ1-2, with unresolved D. The ends were cut back, 3 bases at V and 2 bases at J, with 7 bases in the middle. The CDR3 has 12 amino acids. Germline CDR1 is GTSNPN and CDR2 is SVGIG (reference sequence). CDR3 loop: CAWSRVNYGYTF. In DNA, the CDR3 is TGTGCCTGGAGCAGAGTCAACTATGGCTACACCTTC.

The rearrangement uses TRBV9 and TRBJ2-5; 11 positions match TRBD1. J was trimmed by 1 base and V by 2 bases; bases with no gene match: 1. This CDR3 is built from 15 residues. Per the germline V gene, CDR1 is SGDLS and CDR2 is YYNGEE. CDR3 loop: CASSVGTGGQETQYF. The CDR3 DNA follows: TGTGCCAGCAGCGTTGGGACAGGGGGCCAAGAGACCCAGTACTTC.

The chain carries TRBV5-1 and TRBJ2-7, with 12 bases matching TRBD2. V was pared by 3 bases and J by 2 bases, with 0 bases of the junction left unmatched. CDR3 size: 14 residues. The germline gives CDR1 SGHRS, CDR2 YFSETQ. The CDR3 loop reads CASSSSGGAYEQYF. For the CDR3, the DNA is TGCGCCAGCAGCTCTAGCGGGGGGGCCTACGAGCAGTACTTC.

This rearrangement joins TRBV29-1 to TRBJ2-3; D possibly corresponds to TRBD2 (6 bases). Germline V CDR1 and CDR2: SQVTM, ANQGSEA. The CDR3 consists of 14 residues. Trimming cost V 4 bases and J 0 bases, with 11 bases left between them. The CDR3 spells CSVGRSGSTDTQYF. CDR3 nucleotide sequence: TGCAGCGTTGGGAGAAGCGGGAGCACAGATACGCAGTATTTT.

The chain combines TRBV2 with TRBJ1-2; no definite D call. Trimming left V 7 bases short and J 4 bases short, with 19 bases between. The CDR3 is 15 residues long. CDR1 is SNHLY and CDR2 is FYNNEI in the germline V gene. CDR3 region: CASTTAGPLGYGYTF. The DNA for the CDR3 is TGTGCCAGCACCACCGCCGGCCCGCTCGGCTATGGCTACACCTTC.

This chain uses TRBV7-2 with TRBJ2-7; either TRBD1 or TRBD2 may fit D (5 bases each). This CDR3 has 15 residues. V lost 3 bases to trimming and J lost 3 bases, with 15 bases between them. Per germline, CDR1 SGHTA and CDR2 FQGNSA. This CDR3 is CASSFPGDEIYEQYF. CDR3 nucleotides: TGTGCCAGCAGCTTTCCCGGGGACGAAATCTACGAGCAGTACTTC.